The 6 T cell receptor beta chains listed next were all sequenced from one sample in a study of Graves' ophthalmopathy and Graves' hyperthyroidism (dated by TCRdb to the late 2010s). Sequencing was carried out with an Illumina HiSeq 2000. TCR beta CDR3 regions were amplified from RNA transcripts for repertoire sequencing. The first round of RT-PCR was done with HTBI primers and the Qiagen OneStep RT-PCR kit, and was followed by a second round of multiplex PCR, then size selection and purification. Using fastp trimming at Q25 and MiXCR clonotype assembly, TCRdb reanalyzed the public sequencing data and kept in-frame beta chains. A single entry per CDR3 protein holds the most common genes and DNA from its merged rows. The sample table lists around 670,000 distinct CDR3 sequences, roughly two fifths of them with a count of one. The ten largest clones represent about 40% of the sample. The specimen was peripheral blood. The receptors derive from an adult man with Graves' ophthalmopathy.

In its sample, this clonotype was seen a few times. The CDR3 here is CAISGTGGQIYEQYF. The CDR3 DNA reads as TGTGCCATCAGTGGTACGGGGGGGCAGATCTACGAGCAGTACTTC. The chain recombines TRBV10-3 with TRBJ2-7; 8 positions match TRBD2. V was clipped by 4 bases and J by 3 bases; unmatched bases: 8. CDR3 length equals 15 residues. The germline V gene encodes CDR1 ENHRY and CDR2 SYGVKD.

There are a few counts of this clonotype. The V and J genes are TRBV6-6 and TRBJ1-1, with 7 bases fitting TRBD1. V lost 1 base, J lost 7 bases, and 3 bases stayed unmatched. The germline V gene encodes CDR1 MNHNY and CDR2 SVGAGI (reference sequence). There are 13 residues in the CDR3. This CDR3 reads CASSYLDRDEAFF. DNA for the CDR3: TGTGCCAGCAGTTACTTAGACAGGGATGAAGCTTTCTTT.

The V call is TRBV5-5, the J call TRBJ2-7; no definite D call. With 0 bases removed from V and 1 base from J, the gap between germline ends came to 8 bases. Germline-derived CDR1 and CDR2 are SGHKS and YYEKEE (reference sequence). CDR3 length equals 14 residues. CDR3: CASSLEALSYEQYF. The CDR3 DNA reads as TGTGCCAGCAGCTTGGAAGCACTATCCTACGAGCAGTACTTC.

This clonotype was seen a few times. An end of the junction does not agree with germline; a read error may underlie this. The chain is built from TRBV10-3 and TRBJ1-6, with unresolved D. The CDR3 is 15 residues long. Germline assignment: CDR1 ENHRY and CDR2 SYGVKD. The DNA of the CDR3 is TGTGCCAGCAGTACCGACGGAGGGTATAATTCACCCCTCCACTTT. Its protein is CASSTDGGYNSPLHF.

Of note for this clonotype: The germline gene is not matched at one end of the junction; a read error may be the cause. The chain couples TRBV14 to TRBJ2-7, with TRBD2 identical over 7 bases. Germline V CDR1 and CDR2: SGHDN, FVKESK. The CDR3 totals 16 residues. CDR3 nucleotide sequence: TGTGCCAGTAGCCAAGAGGAAAAGAGGACTAGGGACGAGCAGTACTTC. It translates to CASSQEEKRTRDEQYF. The variable domain in full, with the rest retrieved from reference TRBV14 and TRBJ2-7, is EAGVTQFPSHSVIEKGQTVTLRCDPISGHDNLYWYRRVMGKEIKFLLHFVKESKQDESGMPNNRFLAERTGGTYSTLKVQPAELEDSGVYFCASSQEEKRTRDEQYFGPGTRLTVT.

In the case of this clonotype: The CDR3 ends on some other residue instead of the conserved phenylalanine or tryptophan, so this is likely a read error. The rearrangement joins TRBV25-1 to TRBJ1-6; D not certain. Germline V lookup: CDR1 MGHDK, CDR2 SYGVNS. The CDR3 spans 14 residues. Trimming removed 3 bases from V and 10 bases from J, with 13 bases in between. For the CDR3, the DNA is TGTGCCAGCAGTGATAGTGCCGGGGAATCACCCCTCCACCTT. Residues: CASSDSAGESPLHL.